These 15 T cell receptor beta chains were sequenced from one sample in a study of blood T cell repertoires in COVID-19. TCRdb keeps only in-frame clones here, not all; method: immunoSEQ multiplex PCR. The sample consists of approximately 380,000 clones, 85% of them appearing once. The specimen was peripheral blood. Receptor source: a woman aged 18-29 years with acute or convalescent COVID-19.

In this sample, this clone turned up once. V gene TRBV12-5 combines with J gene TRBJ1-4; possibly TRBD1 for D (6 bases). V dropped 7 bases and J dropped 8 bases, with 20 bases sitting between them. The CDR3 contains 15 residues. The germline CDR1 and CDR2 sequences are LGHNT and FRNRAP. CDR3 residues: CASVGGRGVEEKLFF. DNA for the CDR3: TGTGCTAGTGTCGGCGGCAGGGGAGTTGAGGAAAAACTGTTTTTT.

This clone was detected once. The chain couples TRBV9 to TRBJ2-2, with D possibly TRBD2 on 5 matching bases. V lost 5 bases, J lost 7 bases, and 12 bases lay in between. Germline assignment: CDR1 SGDLS and CDR2 YYNGEE. The CDR3 has 13 residues. CDR3 in DNA: TGTGCCAGCAGGGGCGGGTATAACGGGGAGCTGTTTTTT. Amino acids: CASRGGYNGELFF.

This clone was found a few times. The CDR3 loop reads CASSQGGLSSYEQYF. CDR3 DNA: TGTGCCAGCTCCCAAGGGGGCCTGAGCTCCTACGAGCAGTACTTC. The rearrangement links TRBV18 to TRBJ2-7, with 7 nucleotides matching TRBD1. Germline V gene lookup returns CDR1 KGHSH and CDR2 LQKENI. V shed 6 bases and J 0 bases; nucleotides not matched to a gene: 8. The CDR3 spans 15 residues.

The rearrangement links TRBV28 to TRBJ1-2, with unresolved D. There are 13 residues in the CDR3. V was shortened by 6 bases and J by 0 bases, with 8 bases between the two germline ends. CDR1 and CDR2 (germline): MDHEN, SYDVKM. CDR3 sequence (DNA): TGTGCCAGCAGACAACAGACTAACTATGGCTACACCTTC. It specifies CASRQQTNYGYTF.

The chain uses TRBV15 and TRBJ1-4, with TRBD1 matching 9 bases. J was trimmed by 6 bases and V by 4 bases; bases with no gene match: 6. There are 15 residues in the CDR3. Germline V gene sequence: CDR1 LNHNV, CDR2 YYDKDF (reference sequence). CDR3 sequence reads: CATSKGTGTYEKLFF. The DNA of the CDR3 is TGTGCCACCAGCAAAGGGACAGGGACATATGAAAAACTGTTTTTT.

The J gene is TRBJ1-4, the V gene TRBV5-4; D is perhaps TRBD1 (6 bases). Germline V CDR1 and CDR2: SGHNT, YYREEE (reference sequence). V was trimmed by 4 bases and J by 6 bases, leaving 13 bases between them. The CDR3 contains 14 residues. The CDR3 region has the DNA TGTGCCAGCAGCCGCACCGCAGGGGATGAAAAACTGTTTTTT. Protein sequence: CASSRTAGDEKLFF.

The rearrangement uses TRBV20-1 and TRBJ2-1; D gene uncertain. Trimming removed 3 bases from V and 9 bases from J, with 12 bases in between. CDR1 DFQATT and CDR2 SNEGSKA come from the germline V gene (reference sequence). The CDR3 has 12 residues. This chain's CDR3 is CSASWLASEQFF. DNA of the CDR3: TGCAGTGCTAGTTGGCTCGCCTCTGAGCAGTTCTTC.

V and J are TRBV5-1 and TRBJ2-7; TRBD1 matches 7 bases. Per germline, CDR1 SGHRS and CDR2 YFSETQ. The CDR3 loop spans 14 amino acids. V was clipped by 3 bases and J by 7 bases; unmatched bases: 10. This CDR3 reads CASSWFEGANEQYF. In DNA, the CDR3 is TGCGCCAGCAGCTGGTTTGAGGGGGCGAATGAGCAGTACTTC.

The rearrangement links TRBV6-1 to TRBJ1-6, with 10 bases that match TRBD1. This CDR3 contains 15 residues. Germline trimming cut 3 bases from V and 11 bases from J; bases unmatched to any gene: 7. Germline V gene sequence: CDR1 MNHNS, CDR2 SASEGT. CDR3 nucleotide sequence: TGTGCCAGCAGTGACCAGACAGGGGGCAAACCACCCCTCCACTTT. Protein sequence: CASSDQTGGKPPLHF.

V gene TRBV6-4 combines with J gene TRBJ1-2; D remains ambiguous. Germline CDR1 is MRHNA and CDR2 is SNTAGT. V was clipped by 3 bases and J by 7 bases, with 12 bases between them. The CDR3 sequence is 13 residues long. The CDR3 here is CASSDNRAGGYTF. In DNA form, the CDR3 reads TGTGCCAGCAGTGATAACCGGGCGGGTGGCTACACCTTC.

The gene calls are TRBV29-1 and TRBJ2-2; a weak D match, TRBD2 (6 bases). This CDR3 is built from 14 residues. Germline lookup yields CDR1 SQVTM and CDR2 ANQGSEA. Trimming took off 3 bases at V and 4 bases at J, with 12 bases between the two ends. For the CDR3, the DNA is TGCAGCGTTGATCGTGCGGGGTTCACCGGGGAGCTGTTTTTT. Protein product: CSVDRAGFTGELFF.

The genes are TRBV9 and TRBJ2-3; TRBD2 aligns across 8 bases. J lost 7 bases, V lost 4 bases, and 5 bases had no gene match. CDR1 is SGDLS and CDR2 is YYNGEE in the germline V gene. The CDR3 has 13 residues. CDR3 in amino acids: CASSPRTSNTQYF. In DNA, the CDR3 is TGTGCCAGCAGCCCAAGGACTAGCAATACGCAGTATTTT. The full variable domain, in which reference TRBV9 and TRBJ2-3 provide the parts outside the CDR3, is DSGVTQTPKHLITATGQRVTLRCSPRSGDLSVYWYQQSLDQGLQFLIQYYNGEERAKGNILERFSAQQFPDLHSELNLSSLELGDSALYFCASSPRTSNTQYFGPGTRLTVL.

V gene TRBV2 combines with J gene TRBJ2-7; D gene uncertain. Germline CDR1 and CDR2: SNHLY and FYNNEI. Trimming pared 3 bases from V and 5 bases from J, leaving 11 bases between. The CDR3 consists of 13 residues. CDR3 coding DNA: TGTGCCAGCAGTGATCCCCTAGTCCACGAGCAGTACTTC. As protein: CASSDPLVHEQYF. The full variable domain, in which reference TRBV2 and TRBJ2-7 provide the parts outside the CDR3, is EPEVTQTPSHQVTQMGQEVILRCVPISNHLYFYWYRQILGQKVEFLVSFYNNEISEKSEIFDDQFSVERPDGSNFTLKIRSTKLEDSAMYFCASSDPLVHEQYFGPGTRLTVT.

The V call is TRBV21-1, the J call TRBJ2-1; the tabulated D call, TRBD1, remains unverified against the DNA. TRBV21-1 is tagged as a pseudogene. The CDR3 loop spans 15 amino acids. The CDR3 sequence is CASNPGQGPYNEQFF. CDR3 DNA: TGTGCCAGCAACCCGGGACAGGGCCCTTACAATGAGCAGTTCTTC.

CDR3 in amino acids: CASSSPLRGRENTEAFF. The CDR3 DNA sequence: TGTGCCAGCAGCTCCCCCCTCCGAGGGAGAGAGAACACTGAAGCTTTCTTT. The chain couples TRBV5-5 to TRBJ1-1, with D hard to call. Deletions cut 3 bases from V and 1 base from J, with 19 bases between. The V gene's germline CDR1 is SGHKS and CDR2 YYEKEE (reference sequence). This CDR3 is built from 17 residues.